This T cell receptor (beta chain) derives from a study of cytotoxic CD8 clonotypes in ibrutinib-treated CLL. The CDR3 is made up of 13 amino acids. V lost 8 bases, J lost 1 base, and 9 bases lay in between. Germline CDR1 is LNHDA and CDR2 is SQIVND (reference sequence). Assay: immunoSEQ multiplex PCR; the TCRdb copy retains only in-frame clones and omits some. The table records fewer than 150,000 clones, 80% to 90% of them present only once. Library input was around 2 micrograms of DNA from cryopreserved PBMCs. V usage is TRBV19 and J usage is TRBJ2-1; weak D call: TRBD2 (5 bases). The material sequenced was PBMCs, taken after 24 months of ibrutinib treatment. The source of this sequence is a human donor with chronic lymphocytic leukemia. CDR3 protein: CASAGLSYNEQFF. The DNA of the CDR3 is TGTGCCAGTGCGGGCCTGTCCTACAATGAGCAGTTCTTC.